This T cell receptor beta chain was captured in a study of control samples from healthy donors and cancer patients. The table came from immunoSEQ multiplex PCR; TCRdb's copy has only in-frame clones and leaves some out. The sample has approximately 68,000 clones, 83% seen once. Sequencing was done on a sample of blood. This clonotype was obtained from a man in his 60s in good health.

CDR3: CASSLRTSIGRRNTIYF. CDR3 DNA: TGTGCCAGCAGCTTGAGGACTAGCATTGGTAGAAGAAACACCATATATTTT. The chain employs TRBV5-6 and TRBJ1-3, with unresolved D. The germline CDR1 and CDR2 sequences are SGHDT and YYEEEE. The CDR3 totals 17 residues. Trimming took off 1 base at V and 5 bases at J, with 19 bases between the two ends. Full variable domain (missing parts from reference TRBV5-6 and TRBJ1-3): DAGVTQSPTHLIKTRGQQVTLRCSPKSGHDTVSWYQQALGQGPQFIFQYYEEEERQRGNFPDRFSGHQFPNYSSELNVNALLLGDSALYLCASSLRTSIGRRNTIYFGEGSWLTVV.